The next 28 T cell receptor beta chains were all read from a single sample in a study of blood T cell repertoires in COVID-19. Sequencing used immunoSEQ multiplex PCR; TCRdb keeps in-frame clones, though not all of them. The repertoire holds 180,000 or so clones, about 80% seen once, with around 8.9% in the top ten. The sequenced sample consisted of peripheral blood. These receptors came from a woman aged 45-65 years with active or convalescent COVID-19.

The genes are TRBV29-1 and TRBJ1-1; TRBD1 matches 11 bases. With 7 bases clipped from V and 11 bases from J, the junction kept 3 bases outside the gene matches. The CDR3 covers 10 residues. Germline V gene lookup returns CDR1 SQVTM and CDR2 ANQGSEA. The CDR3 loop reads CSARDRGAFF. CDR3 DNA: TGCAGCGCCCGGGACAGGGGGGCTTTCTTT.

The rearrangement joins TRBV7-2 to TRBJ1-5; a weak D match, TRBD1 (5 bases). The V gene lost 1 base and the J gene lost 7 bases, with 17 bases spanning the gap. The CDR3 totals 16 residues. CDR1 is SGHTA, CDR2 FQGNSA, per germline. The CDR3 loop reads CASSLVGGVGDQPQHF. CDR3 coding DNA: TGTGCCAGCAGCTTAGTAGGAGGGGTTGGCGACCAGCCCCAGCATTTT.

This clone has only a few counts. The chain uses TRBV30 and TRBJ2-7; D perhaps matches TRBD2 (5 bases). CDR3 length equals 12 residues. Trimming took 1 base from V and 6 from J, leaving 10 bases between them. The germline V gene has CDR1 GTSNPN and CDR2 SVGIG (reference sequence). The CDR3 sequence is CAWSGEGSEQYF. The DNA of the CDR3 is TGTGCCTGGAGTGGAGAAGGGAGCGAGCAGTACTTC.

The chain joins TRBV7-3 to TRBJ1-2, with 7 bases that match TRBD1. This CDR3 comprises 15 residues. Germline V gene sequence: CDR1 SGHTA, CDR2 FQGTGA. With V trimmed by 2 bases and J by 4 bases, 7 bases remained unmatched. The CDR3 reads CASSLEGAQGYGYTF. Written as DNA, the CDR3 is TGTGCCAGCAGCTTAGAGGGGGCGCAGGGCTATGGCTACACCTTC.

The rearrangement links TRBV4-2 to TRBJ2-5; D gene unclear. V lost 0 bases and J lost 3, with 5 bases in between. Germline V CDR1 and CDR2: LGHNA, YNFKEQ. The CDR3 contains 13 residues. CDR3 residues: CASSQDREETQYF. CDR3 bases: TGTGCCAGCAGCCAAGACCGGGAAGAGACCCAGTACTTC.

The rearrangement links TRBV11-2 to TRBJ2-1, with 8 positions matching TRBD2. Trimming removed 1 base from V and 8 bases from J; junction bases left unmatched: 7. CDR1 is SGHAT and CDR2 is FQNNGV in the germline V gene. The CDR3 length is 15 residues. The DNA for the CDR3 is TGTGCCAGCAGCTTAGTGGCGGGGGGCCAATATGAGCAGTTCTTC. Its translation: CASSLVAGGQYEQFF.

The rearrangement links TRBV19 to TRBJ2-5, with 10 bases aligning to TRBD2. Germline CDR1 LNHDA, CDR2 SQIVND (reference sequence). CDR3 length: 13 residues. With V trimmed by 6 bases and J by 3 bases, 1 base remained unmatched. CDR3 nucleotide sequence: TGTGCCAGTAGCGGACTAGCGGAAGAGACCCAGTACTTC. Translated: CASSGLAEETQYF.

This clone was counted only a few times. The chain employs TRBV11-3 and TRBJ1-1, with 8 bases matching TRBD1. CDR1 and CDR2 from the germline V gene are SGHNT and YENEEA. CDR3 length: 13 amino acids. V dropped 4 bases and J dropped 7; count of bases not matched to a gene: 5. Written as DNA, the CDR3 is TGTGCCAGCAGCTCCTACAGGGGGGGTGAAGCTTTCTTT. Amino acids: CASSSYRGGEAFF.

The rearrangement uses TRBV3-1 (or the pseudogene TRBV3-2) and TRBJ2-7; D is perhaps TRBD2 (7 bases). Trimming cost V 2 bases and J 2 bases, with 19 bases left between them. This CDR3 has 17 residues. Germline CDR1 and CDR2: LGHDT and YNNKEL (reference sequence). The CDR3 here is CASSQHDNREGAYEQYF. CDR3 DNA: TGTGCCAGCAGCCAACATGACAACAGGGAGGGGGCCTACGAGCAGTACTTC.

In its sample, this clone was seen a few times. At one end the junction does not follow the germline gene, possibly because of a read error. The chain has TRBV11-2 and TRBJ1-4, with 7 nucleotides matching TRBD1. Per the germline V gene, CDR1 is SGHAT and CDR2 is FQNNGV. This CDR3 spans 16 amino acids. In DNA form, the CDR3 reads TGTGCCAGCAGCCCCCTCCGGGACAGCGTTAATGAAAACCTGTTTTTT. Its translation is CASSPLRDSVNENLFF.

The chain combines TRBV7-3 with TRBJ1-2, with a weak D call TRBD1 (6 bases). Germline-derived CDR1 and CDR2 are SGHTA and FQGTGA. Trimming stripped 8 bases from V and 1 base from J, with 8 bases between. The CDR3 runs to 12 residues. The chain's CDR3 is CASRDINYGYTF. The CDR3 DNA reads as TGTGCCAGCCGGGACATTAACTATGGCTACACCTTC.

The chain has TRBV9 and TRBJ2-2, with D possibly matching TRBD1 (6 bases). V was trimmed by 3 bases and J by 5 bases, leaving 11 bases between them. CDR3 size: 14 residues. Germline V gene lookup returns CDR1 SGDLS and CDR2 YYNGEE. The CDR3 region is CASSAFQGTGELFF. The CDR3 region has the DNA TGTGCCAGCAGCGCGTTCCAGGGGACCGGGGAGCTGTTTTTT.

This clone was observed once. The V and J genes are TRBV19 and TRBJ1-4; TRBD1 matches 10 bases. J gave up 3 bases and V 3 bases, and 4 bases lay outside the gene matches. CDR1 is LNHDA and CDR2 is SQIVND in the germline V gene (reference sequence). The CDR3 has 16 residues. CDR3 DNA sequence: TGTGCCAGTAGTATTAGACAGGGGGCAGCTAATGAAAAACTGTTTTTT. Amino acid sequence: CASSIRQGAANEKLFF.

This chain links TRBV7-9 with TRBJ2-5, with D possibly TRBD2 on 6 matching bases. The CDR3 covers 18 residues. The germline gives CDR1 SEHNR, CDR2 FQNEAQ (reference sequence). V was shortened by 0 bases and J by 4 bases, with 21 bases between the two germline ends. CDR3 DNA: TGTGCCAGCAGCTTAGCCGAGACTAGTGGAGGGTCAGTAGAGACCCAGTACTTC. This codes for CASSLAETSGGSVETQYF.

This clone was detected only a few times. V gene TRBV7-2 combines with J gene TRBJ1-6, with 8 bases that match TRBD1. The CDR3 contains 17 residues. CDR1 and CDR2 from the germline V gene are SGHTA and FQGNSA. V lost 1 base and J lost 2; bases outside the gene matches: 4. The CDR3 is CASSLGTGGPYNSPLHF. The CDR3 nucleotides read TGTGCCAGCAGCTTAGGTACAGGGGGGCCCTATAATTCACCCCTCCACTTT.

The chain has TRBV30 and TRBJ1-1; a weak D match, TRBD1 (5 bases). The CDR3 totals 13 residues. CDR1 is GTSNPN, CDR2 SVGIG, per germline (reference sequence). V was trimmed by 3 bases and J by 3 bases, leaving 11 bases between them. The CDR3 nucleotides read TGTGCCTGGAGCGAGGGAGGGGACACTGAAGCTTTCTTT. Translated: CAWSEGGDTEAFF.

This clone came up a few times. The chain has TRBV19 and TRBJ1-2, with TRBD1 as a possible D gene (6 bases). This CDR3 is built from 13 residues. Germline V gene sequence: CDR1 LNHDA, CDR2 SQIVND (reference sequence). V was trimmed by 3 bases and J by 10 bases, leaving 15 bases between them. The CDR3: CASSISEQGDYTF. The DNA for the CDR3 is TGTGCCAGTAGTATCTCCGAACAGGGAGACTACACCTTC.

The chain employs TRBV27 and TRBJ2-7, with 7 positions matching TRBD2. Germline V gene lookup returns CDR1 MNHEY and CDR2 SMNVEV (reference sequence). Germline trimming cut 4 bases from V and 2 bases from J; bases unmatched to any gene: 8. The CDR3 extends over 15 amino acids. DNA for the CDR3: TGTGCCAGCAGTTCCTTCAGCGGGGAGGCCTACGAGCAGTACTTC. Translating it yields CASSSFSGEAYEQYF.

This rearrangement joins TRBV5-1 to TRBJ1-6; TRBD1 aligns across 10 bases. The CDR3 is 15 amino acids. V trimming: 3 bases; J trimming: 10 bases; junction bases outside the gene matches: 7. Germline lookup yields CDR1 SGHRS and CDR2 YFSETQ. The CDR3 nucleotides are TGCGCCAGCAGCTCGGGACAGGGGAGCGGGTCACCCCTCCACTTT. This gives the protein CASSSGQGSGSPLHF.

The chain couples TRBV11-2 to TRBJ1-4; tentatively, D is TRBD1 (6 bases). The CDR3 consists of 15 residues. The V gene's germline CDR1 is SGHAT and CDR2 FQNNGV. Trimming took 4 bases from V and 4 from J, leaving 13 bases between them. The CDR3 DNA reads TGTGCCAGCAGCTCCCCGGGGGGGCTTAATGAAAAACTGTTTTTT. Its translation is CASSSPGGLNEKLFF.

The genes are TRBV4-3 and TRBJ2-2, with D tentatively TRBD1 (6 bases). CDR3 length equals 14 residues. Germline CDR1 LGHNA, CDR2 YSLEER. V was trimmed by 3 bases and J by 7 bases, leaving 12 bases between them. Written as DNA, the CDR3 is TGCGCCAGCAGCCAGGCCCAGGGGAACGGGGAGCTGTTTTTT. It yields the protein CASSQAQGNGELFF.

The chain is built from TRBV6-1 and TRBJ2-1; the D gene is possibly TRBD1 (6 bases). CDR3 size: 16 residues. V lost 2 bases, J lost 3 bases, and 14 bases lay in between. Looked up from germline, CDR1 is MNHNS and CDR2 is SASEGT. The CDR3 DNA follows: TGTGCCAGCAGTGAATGGGCAGGGGATTTCTACAATGAGCAGTTCTTC. Translating gives CASSEWAGDFYNEQFF.

The rearrangement uses TRBV2 and TRBJ2-7; TRBD1 agrees at 7 bases. CDR1 SNHLY and CDR2 FYNNEI come from the germline V gene. J lost 4 bases, V lost 3 bases, and 9 bases had no gene match. CDR3 size: 15 residues. The CDR3 nucleotides are TGTGCCAGCAGTGACGACCGGGACAGCTTGTACGAGCAGTACTTC. It specifies CASSDDRDSLYEQYF. Complete variable domain (other parts from reference TRBV2 and TRBJ2-7): EPEVTQTPSHQVTQMGQEVILRCVPISNHLYFYWYRQILGQKVEFLVSFYNNEISEKSEIFDDQFSVERPDGSNFTLKIRSTKLEDSAMYFCASSDDRDSLYEQYFGPGTRLTVT.

The J gene is TRBJ2-3, the V gene TRBV25-1; weak D call: TRBD1 (6 bases). Trimming removed 9 bases from V and 2 bases from J, with 21 bases in between. Germline loops: CDR1 MGHDK, CDR2 SYGVNS. CDR3 size: 16 residues. The CDR3 DNA sequence: TGTGCCAGTAGCCTTAACCGGGACAAACTCACAGATACGCAGTATTTT. It is translated as CASSLNRDKLTDTQYF.

This chain links TRBV13 with TRBJ1-6; a weak D match, TRBD1 (5 bases). The germline CDR1 and CDR2 sequences are PRHDT and FYEKMQ (reference sequence). There are 15 residues in the CDR3. Trimming removed 5 bases from V and 5 bases from J, with 13 bases in between. The CDR3 DNA follows: TGTGCCAGCAGCCGAACAGGAAACGATAATTCACCCCTCCACTTT. Residues: CASSRTGNDNSPLHF.

Concerning this clone: A much larger clonotype is one base distant, so this may be a read error. The sample holds other DNA sequences that translate to the same CDR3. V usage is TRBV5-1 and J usage is TRBJ2-3; 10 nucleotides line up with TRBD1. This CDR3 spans 15 amino acids. Germline CDR1 and CDR2: SGHRS and YFSETQ. J gave up 6 bases and V 5 bases, and 9 bases lay outside the gene matches. The CDR3 DNA reads as TGCGCCAGCAGTTATTCAGACAGGGGGCACGATACGCAGTATTTT. Translated, it gives CASSYSDRGHDTQYF.

This clone occurred once. The genes are TRBV30 and TRBJ2-7; possible D gene TRBD2, 5 bases. Trimming stripped 0 bases from V and 4 bases from J, with 16 bases between. CDR3 length equals 15 residues. Germline V lookup: CDR1 GTSNPN, CDR2 SVGIG (reference sequence). The CDR3 spells CAWSVSGGRRYEQYF. DNA for the CDR3: TGTGCCTGGAGTGTATCTGGCGGAAGGAGGTACGAGCAGTACTTC.

The genes are TRBV2 and TRBJ2-3, with a weak D call TRBD2 (6 bases). The ends were cut back, 5 bases at V and 3 bases at J, with 15 bases in the middle. CDR1 is SNHLY, CDR2 FYNNEI, per germline. The CDR3 has 15 amino acids. The CDR3 DNA reads TGTGCCAGCAGTATCGGGACTTCTGGTACAGATACGCAGTATTTT. Its protein product is CASSIGTSGTDTQYF.